This T cell receptor beta chain derives from a study of blood T cell repertoires in COVID-19 (dated by TCRdb to 2020 to 2021). With respect to the entire study: The collaborator samples originated in the United States, Italy and Spain and spanned the acute and convalescent phases of COVID-19. Samples were obtained from the ongoing ImmuneRACE study (first 160 participants) and from 1,254 subjects provided by 6 global collaborators. Where available, HLA class I and class II types were obtained from metadata supplied by the sample provider rather than from assay-based typing. Subjects who had been exposed to COVID-19, were actively infected with it, or had recovered from it provided the deeply sampled blood TCRbeta repertoires that made up the dataset. The repertoires were made available in a free public database intended to serve as a resource for research on the immune response to SARS-CoV-2. The prospective study material was composed of cDNA or gDNA derived from T cells, B-cell-depleted T cells, or PBMCs. Sample metadata almost always included a de-identified subject ID, COVID-19 status, age in years and sex. Broader findings and caveats from the paper: How much clinical and demographic metadata was included differed by source and by participant, and the metadata was provided uncurated.

To note about this clone: The target of this receptor is not known. Per-base qualities were not stored, and no clone one base away is much larger.

TCRbeta CDR3 regions were amplified from genomic DNA by means of the immunoSEQ Assay, a bias-controlled multiplex PCR. In the paper's pipeline: Within the assay, amplification of reference gene primers was used to estimate how many nucleated cells each sample contained. To quantify the absolute abundance of each unique TCRbeta CDR3 rearrangement, sequence reads were collapsed and filtered. Productive Simpson clonality was computed per sample as the square root of Simpson's diversity index over productive rearrangements. This is the immuneACCESS table as TCRdb keeps it, with only in-frame sequences that have V and J called. A part of the clones is gone; compared with another copy, unresolved V genes explain less than half, and the rest is unexplained. The DNA gave D and trimming, while V, J and clone size come from that table. The sample profile shows 66,000 or so clones; around three quarters of them were found once. Of the sample, over 7.5% falls within the top ten clones.

Each collaborating institution followed its own protocols to collect whole blood in K2EDTA tubes. Collaborator samples were shipped for TCRbeta analysis as frozen whole blood, isolated PBMCs, or DNA extracted from either sample type. From its cysteine to its phenylalanine, the CDR3 spans 14 amino acids. Only the CDR3 DNA is retained, 42 bases long and in frame from the first base. The germline V end is reduced by 5 bases and the J end by 6 bases; junction bases left unmatched: 9. CDR1 SGHTA and CDR2 FQGNSA were looked up in the germline V gene. The V and J segments used are TRBV7-2 and TRBJ2-5; 7 bases in the junction line up with TRBD1. The TCR sequence derives from a human donor in a cohort sampled during active COVID-19. The sequenced material came from peripheral blood. The CDR3 is CASSPGTDVKTQYF. The nucleotides are TGTGCCAGCAGCCCCGGGACAGATGTAAAGACCCAGTACTTC.